Each of the 17 T cell receptor beta chains below was sequenced from the same sample in a study of siplizumab effects on memory and regulatory T cells. Method: immunoSEQ multiplex PCR; TCRdb's copy keeps in-frame clones and lacks some. The top ten clones hold under 0.75% of a sample with 90,000 to 110,000 clones, approximately 90% of them seen once. The sample taken for sequencing was Tregs sorted from blood. These receptors all stem from a human donor in good health.

V gene TRBV7-9 combines with J gene TRBJ2-7, with 9 bases aligning to TRBD2. There are 16 residues in the CDR3. The trim removed 3 bases at V and 2 bases at J, leaving 8 bases unmatched. Per the germline V gene, CDR1 is SEHNR and CDR2 is FQNEAQ (reference sequence). The CDR3 nucleotides read TGTGCCAGCAGCTTGGGAGTTAGCGGGAGAACCTACGAGCAGTACTTC. Protein product: CASSLGVSGRTYEQYF.

This rearrangement joins TRBV5-1 to TRBJ1-3; D gene unclear. Germline lookup yields CDR1 SGHRS and CDR2 YFSETQ. This CDR3 is built from 15 residues. V was cut by 1 base and J by 0 bases, with 8 bases left in between. CDR3 sequence reads: CASSLRGDSGNTIYF. The CDR3, as DNA: TGCGCCAGCAGCTTGAGAGGAGACTCTGGAAACACCATATATTTT.

The CDR3 DNA is TGTGCCAGCAGTGATGGCGGACACCTGAGCTCCTACAATGAGCAGTTCTTC. Translation gives CASSDGGHLSSYNEQFF. V and J are TRBV2 and TRBJ2-1, with D maybe TRBD1 (5 bases). V shed 3 bases and J shed 0 bases, with 15 bases lying between them. The CDR3 has 17 residues. The V gene's germline CDR1 is SNHLY and CDR2 FYNNEI.

The J gene is TRBJ2-5, the V gene TRBV5-1, with 13 bases identical to TRBD2. The CDR3 runs to 15 residues. Germline V gene data show CDR1 as SGHRS and CDR2 as YFSETQ. V shed 4 bases and J 5 bases; nucleotides not matched to a gene: 5. Here the CDR3 reads CASSRTSGSFETQYF. CDR3 nucleotides: TGCGCCAGCAGCCGGACTAGCGGGAGTTTCGAGACCCAGTACTTC.

The chain uses TRBV18 and TRBJ1-2, with TRBD1 identical over 8 bases. The CDR3 is 15 amino acids. Per the germline V gene, CDR1 is KGHSH and CDR2 is LQKENI. V lost 3 bases to trimming and J lost 4 bases; unmatched junction nucleotides: 7. The CDR3 DNA is TGTGCCAGCTCACCGTCGACAGGGGAGGGCTATGGCTACACCTTC. Residues: CASSPSTGEGYGYTF.

The chain has TRBV6-6 and TRBJ2-7; TRBD1 matches 8 bases. This CDR3 spans 13 amino acids. V dropped 5 bases and J dropped 4; count of bases not matched to a gene: 4. The germline V gene encodes CDR1 MNHNY and CDR2 SVGAGI (reference sequence). CDR3 in amino acids: CASSRTGLYEQYF. The CDR3 coding sequence is TGTGCCAGCAGTAGGACAGGGTTGTACGAGCAGTACTTC.

J is TRBJ1-2 and V is TRBV6-5; 8 bases agree with TRBD1. V lost 3 bases to trimming and J lost 1 base; unmatched junction nucleotides: 4. Germline V gene data show CDR1 as MNHEY and CDR2 as SVGAGI. This CDR3 is 15 amino acids long. The DNA for the CDR3 is TGTGCCAGCAGTTATCGCGACAGGGGTAACTATGGCTACACCTTC. Protein sequence: CASSYRDRGNYGYTF.

The chain uses TRBV7-2 and TRBJ2-7; D is unclear. Trimming left V 0 bases short and J 3 bases short, with 9 bases between. The CDR3 runs 14 residues. Per the germline V gene, CDR1 is SGHTA and CDR2 is FQGNSA. The CDR3 DNA follows: TGTGCCAGCAGCTTAGCCGGCAACCGCTACGAGCAGTACTTC. The encoded protein is CASSLAGNRYEQYF.

This clone has a single count. The J gene is TRBJ1-1, the V gene TRBV18; 9 bases match TRBD1. The CDR3 is 14 amino acids. Germline CDR1 KGHSH, CDR2 LQKENI. V dropped 6 bases and J dropped 4; count of bases not matched to a gene: 6. Written as DNA, the CDR3 is TGTGCCAGCTCCGCCGAGACAGGGGGCACTGAAGCTTTCTTT. Protein: CASSAETGGTEAFF. Supplemented by reference TRBV18 and TRBJ1-1, the full variable domain reads NAGVMQNPRHLVRRRGQEARLRCSPMKGHSHVYWYRQLPEEGLKFMVYLQKENIIDESGMPKERFSAEFPKEGPSILRIQQVVRGDSAAYFCASSAETGGTEAFFGQGTRLTVV.

V and J are TRBV6-1 and TRBJ1-4, with no clear D. V lost 8 bases and J 0 bases, leaving 10 bases between the germline ends. Germline CDR1 reads MNHNS; CDR2 reads SASEGT. The length of the CDR3 is 14 residues. The CDR3 loop is CASGRYPTNEKLFF. CDR3 DNA: TGTGCCAGCGGAAGATACCCAACTAATGAAAAACTGTTTTTT.

The chain employs TRBV6-1 and TRBJ2-2; 11 positions match TRBD2. Germline V gene lookup returns CDR1 MNHNS and CDR2 SASEGT. The CDR3 has 19 residues. Unmatched junction bases numbered 10, after V lost 1 base and J lost 3 bases. The CDR3 reads CASSEVKLLAGGDTGELFF. CDR3 in DNA: TGTGCCAGCAGTGAAGTGAAGCTTTTAGCGGGAGGGGACACCGGGGAGCTGTTTTTT.

The V and J genes are TRBV20-1 and TRBJ2-5; no clear D gene. Trimming removed 3 bases from V and 4 bases from J, with 3 bases in between. The CDR3 is made up of 10 amino acids. CDR1 is DFQATT, CDR2 SNEGSKA, per germline (reference sequence). CDR3 protein: CSASTETQYF. The CDR3 DNA reads as TGCAGTGCTAGTACAGAGACCCAGTACTTC.

The rearrangement uses TRBV6-5 and TRBJ1-3; TRBD1 agrees at 7 bases. Germline values: CDR1 MNHEY, CDR2 SVGAGI. The CDR3 consists of 15 residues. V lost 3 bases and J lost 4; bases outside the gene matches: 6. The CDR3 is CASSYDRVGGNTIYF. In nucleotides, the CDR3 is TGTGCCAGCAGTTATGACAGGGTGGGGGGAAACACCATATATTTT.

The rearrangement links TRBV19 to TRBJ2-3; 12 bases are shared with TRBD1. V shed 4 bases and J 5 bases; nucleotides not matched to a gene: 7. The CDR3 runs 16 residues. The germline gives CDR1 LNHDA, CDR2 SQIVND (reference sequence). CDR3 sequence (DNA): TGTGCCAGTAGTAGCCTCCGGGACAGGGGGCGAGATACGCAGTATTTT. This sequence encodes CASSSLRDRGRDTQYF.

The V and J genes are TRBV25-1 and TRBJ2-1; D gene unclear. The CDR3 spans 11 residues. Germline V gives CDR1 MGHDK, CDR2 SYGVNS. V lost 5 bases and J lost 10, with 9 bases in between. The CDR3 DNA reads TGTGCCAGCAGTCGTCGTCGAGAGCAGTTCTTC. Its translation: CASSRRREQFF.

This clone is a singleton in its sample. This chain joins TRBV7-2 and TRBJ2-1, with D uncertain. There are 9 residues in the CDR3. Germline values: CDR1 SGHTA, CDR2 FQGNSA. V lost 3 bases and J 10 bases, leaving 1 base between the germline ends. CDR3 in DNA: TGTGCCAGCAGCTTCGAGCAGTTCTTC. Its protein is CASSFEQFF.

The V gene is TRBV5-1, the J gene TRBJ1-1; no reliable D call. V lost 2 bases and J lost 1, with 6 bases in between. This CDR3 is built from 13 residues. Germline V gene lookup returns CDR1 SGHRS and CDR2 YFSETQ. The CDR3 coding sequence is TGCGCCAGCAGCTTTCAGGAGAACACTGAAGCTTTCTTT. This translates into CASSFQENTEAFF. Drawing the rest from reference TRBV5-1 and TRBJ1-1, the complete variable domain is KAGVTQTPRYLIKTRGQQVTLSCSPISGHRSVSWYQQTPGQGLQFLFEYFSETQRNKGNFPGRFSGRQFSNSRSEMNVSTLELGDSALYLCASSFQENTEAFFGQGTRLTVV.